The 15 T cell receptor beta chains below were found in one sample sequenced in a study of OX40 agonist ivuxolimab in advanced cancers. Sequenced by immunoSEQ multiplex PCR; TCRdb stores in-frame clones only, minus some. The table includes tens of thousands of clones, 75% to 90% detected once. The sample consisted of CD4+ or CD8+ T cells sorted from blood, taken in a trial of the OX40 agonist ivuxolimab. The receptors here all came from an adult with an advanced solid tumor such as melanoma, head and neck, liver or kidney cancer.

The sample holds one count of this clone. J is TRBJ2-3 and V is TRBV13; 13 nucleotides line up with TRBD2. The V gene end was trimmed by 4 bases and the J gene end by 6 bases; junction bases not matched to a gene: 16. The length of the CDR3 is 19 residues. CDR1 is PRHDT and CDR2 is FYEKMQ in the germline V gene (reference sequence). The CDR3 nucleotides read TGTGCCAGCAGCTCTCGGACTAGCGGGAGTTTAGGGGGCCGGGATACGCAGTATTTT. Amino acid sequence: CASSSRTSGSLGGRDTQYF.

V gene TRBV6-5 combines with J gene TRBJ2-5, with 14 bases that match TRBD2. This CDR3 contains 16 residues. The V gene's germline CDR1 is MNHEY and CDR2 SVGAGI. After removal of 4 bases from V and 1 base from J, the junction contained 2 bases not matched to a gene. This CDR3 reads CASSWTSGGFQETQYF. CDR3 nucleotides: TGTGCCAGCAGTTGGACTAGCGGGGGGTTCCAAGAGACCCAGTACTTC.

The rearrangement joins TRBV4-3 to TRBJ1-6, with D hard to call. CDR3 length: 14 amino acids. Trimming stripped 0 bases from V and 11 bases from J, with 11 bases between. CDR1 is LGHNA, CDR2 YSLEER, per germline. The CDR3 DNA sequence: TGCGCCAGCAGCCAAGATCGCGGTCGGCCACCCCTCCACTTT. Protein product: CASSQDRGRPPLHF.

The rearrangement links TRBV11-3 to TRBJ2-7; D is ambiguous. The CDR3 spans 14 residues. Looked up from germline, CDR1 is SGHNT and CDR2 is YENEEA. V lost 5 bases and J lost 2, with 13 bases in between. The CDR3 protein is CASSTRTATYEQYF. CDR3 nucleotides: TGTGCCAGCAGCACCCGGACGGCGACCTACGAGCAGTACTTC.

V gene TRBV4-1 combines with J gene TRBJ1-2, with D unclear. The CDR3 sequence is 14 residues long. Germline V gene sequence: CDR1 MGHRA, CDR2 YSYEKL. Trimming pared 4 bases from V and 1 base from J, leaving 10 bases between. The CDR3 DNA reads as TGCGCCAGCAGCCCACAAGCTTTTAACTATGGCTACACCTTC. It yields the protein CASSPQAFNYGYTF.

This chain connects TRBV6-1 to TRBJ1-6; unclear D gene. The CDR3 extends over 14 amino acids. V was shortened by 4 bases and J by 6 bases, with 10 bases between the two germline ends. Germline assignment: CDR1 MNHNS and CDR2 SASEGT. CDR3 sequence reads: CASSVLGGNSPLHF. In DNA form, the CDR3 reads TGTGCCAGCAGTGTGCTGGGAGGTAATTCACCCCTCCACTTT.

This chain joins TRBV11-2 and TRBJ2-3, with D unclear. Trimming took 4 bases from V and 2 from J, leaving 4 bases between them. This CDR3 is 12 amino acids long. Germline V gene sequence: CDR1 SGHAT, CDR2 FQNNGV. DNA of the CDR3: TGTGCCAGCAGCTCCGCCACAGATACGCAGTATTTT. Translated, it gives CASSSATDTQYF.

The chain uses TRBV19 and TRBJ1-5, with D possibly TRBD1 on 6 matching bases. V was pared by 4 bases and J by 0 bases, with 16 bases between. The CDR3 sequence is 17 residues long. Germline-derived CDR1 and CDR2 are LNHDA and SQIVND (reference sequence). The CDR3 nucleotides read TGTGCCAGTAGTACCAGCCTGGGGGCTTATAGCAATCAGCCCCAGCATTTT. This codes for CASSTSLGAYSNQPQHF. Based on the CDR3 plus reference TRBV19 and TRBJ1-5, the full variable domain is DGGITQSPKYLFRKEGQNVTLSCEQNLNHDAMYWYRQDPGQGLRLIYYSQIVNDFQKGDIAEGYSVSREKKESFPLTVTSAQKNPTAFYLCASSTSLGAYSNQPQHFGDGTRLSIL.

The rearrangement links TRBV30 to TRBJ1-1; TRBD1 is a possible D gene (5 bases). The CDR3 is 12 amino acids. The germline gives CDR1 GTSNPN, CDR2 SVGIG (reference sequence). The V and J ends lost 2 bases and 5 bases respectively, with 9 bases between them. The CDR3 sequence: CAWSRQQTEAFF. The CDR3 DNA sequence: TGTGCCTGGAGTAGACAGCAAACTGAAGCTTTCTTT.

This chain uses TRBV27 with TRBJ1-5; D might be TRBD1 (5 bases). Trimming removed 7 bases from V and 0 bases from J, with 16 bases in between. Germline assignment: CDR1 MNHEY and CDR2 SMNVEV (reference sequence). The CDR3 runs to 16 residues. The CDR3 DNA reads TGTGCCAGCAACCCAAGTGCAGGGTATAGCAATCAGCCCCAGCATTTT. Translation: CASNPSAGYSNQPQHF.

This clone was counted once. The chain combines TRBV2 with TRBJ1-5; possible D gene TRBD1, 6 bases. There are 14 residues in the CDR3. The V and J ends lost 8 bases and 6 bases respectively, with 17 bases between them. In germline, CDR1 is SNHLY, CDR2 FYNNEI. CDR3 region: CASLEEGGVQPQHF. As DNA, the CDR3 is TGTGCCAGCCTGGAGGAGGGGGGGGTTCAGCCCCAGCATTTT.

This chain uses TRBV28 with TRBJ1-1; D gene ambiguous. The length of the CDR3 is 16 residues. V lost 5 bases and J 5 bases, leaving 21 bases between the germline ends. Germline CDR1 is MDHEN and CDR2 is SYDVKM. The DNA of the CDR3 is TGTGCCAGCAGTCCCTACTTCGGGCAAAGGGAGACTGAAGCTTTCTTT. Amino acids: CASSPYFGQRETEAFF.

The genes are TRBV30 and TRBJ2-3, with 8 bases that match TRBD2. Per germline, CDR1 GTSNPN and CDR2 SVGIG (reference sequence). J gave up 5 bases and V 7 bases, and 11 bases lay outside the gene matches. This CDR3 contains 14 residues. The CDR3 sequence is CASPAGGEEDTQYF. The CDR3 DNA is TGTGCCTCCCCGGCGGGAGGTGAGGAAGATACGCAGTATTTT.

The V call is TRBV27, the J call TRBJ2-6; D may be TRBD2 (6 bases). Per germline, CDR1 MNHEY and CDR2 SMNVEV (reference sequence). The length of the CDR3 is 22 residues. The V end was cut by 5 bases, the J end by 0 bases, with 29 bases between. CDR3 bases: TGTGCCAGCAGTACTAGGGTCCCCGACCATGGGGGGACCTTCTCTGGGGCCAACGTCCTGACTTTC. Protein: CASSTRVPDHGGTFSGANVLTF.

The genes are TRBV28 and TRBJ2-7; tentative D call: TRBD1 (5 bases). V was shortened by 3 bases and J by 5 bases, with 8 bases between the two germline ends. The CDR3 loop spans 12 amino acids. Germline values: CDR1 MDHEN, CDR2 SYDVKM. The CDR3 sequence: CASSFPGHEQYF. Written as DNA, the CDR3 is TGTGCCAGCAGTTTCCCAGGGCACGAGCAGTACTTC.